The clone carrying this T cell receptor beta chain was seen only a few times. This entry comes from a study of graft-versus-host responses after intestinal transplantation. The wider study: Those transplanted obtained multivisceral, liver-intestinal, or isolated intestinal grafts.

Cell sorting after the reaction yielded proliferating CFSE-low CD3+CD4+ and CD3+CD8+ responders. The repertoire was sequenced with immunoSEQ multiplex PCR; TCRdb's copy has only in-frame clones and lacks some. The sample consists of about 19,000 clones, 38% of them appearing once. The CDR3 is made up of 22 amino acids. V shed 4 bases and J 0 bases; nucleotides not matched to a gene: 21. CDR1 and CDR2 from the germline V gene are MGHRA and YSYEKL. General study findings and limits: Declines in HvG clones occurring early post-transplant were associated with peak circulating GvH clone levels.

Sequencing was performed on alloreactive CD4+ T cells from a mixed lymphocyte reaction culture, taken before intestinal transplant. Stated subset: CFSE-low proliferating T cells sorted from roughly 6-day pre-transplant mixed lymphocyte reaction (GvH or HvG direction). This chain links TRBV4-1 with TRBJ2-1, with TRBD2 identical over 10 bases. This TCR was recovered from a human patient who received an intestinal transplant. The CDR3 protein is CASSPFRIFSGGSSRSYNEQFF. In DNA form, the CDR3 reads TGCGCCAGCAGCCCTTTTCGCATTTTTAGCGGGGGGTCATCCCGCTCCTACAATGAGCAGTTCTTC.